A single sample gave rise to the 18 T cell receptor beta chains below, sequenced in a study of human T cells and chemical hapten exposure. A single record per CDR3 protein comes from TCRdb applying MiXCR to the RACE reads. This sample has about 92,000 distinct CDR3 sequences; around 10% occur once, and the top ten carry 3.6%. Noted time point: pre-sensitization, week 0. Treatment in this sample: therapeutic diphenylcyclopropenone sensitization with weekly scalp DPC. The specimen comprised whole blood, sampled in connection with sensitization to the hapten diphenylcyclopropenone (DPC). These receptor sequences come from a woman aged 40 to 55 with alopecia areata. Some clones in this sample may be carry-over from other donors' samples.

The sample holds a few counts of this clonotype. As DNA, the CDR3 is TGTGCCAGCAGTCCCAAGGGGGGATTGGTGGACAATCAGCCCCAGCATTTT. This translates into CASSPKGGLVDNQPQHF. The J gene is TRBJ1-5, the V gene TRBV28; tentative D call: TRBD1 (6 bases). CDR1 is MDHEN, CDR2 SYDVKM, per germline. Trimming cost V 5 bases and J 3 bases, with 20 bases left between them. This CDR3 is built from 17 residues.

In its sample, this clonotype was seen many times. CDR3 amino acids: CSVEGGQGADTQYF. The CDR3 nucleotides are TGCAGCGTTGAAGGAGGACAGGGTGCAGATACGCAGTATTTT. V gene TRBV29-1 combines with J gene TRBJ2-3, with 8 bases aligning to TRBD1. There are 14 residues in the CDR3. The J segment lost 4 bases and the V segment lost 1 base, leaving 4 bases of the junction unmatched. Germline V CDR1 and CDR2: SQVTM, ANQGSEA.

Many counts were recorded for this clonotype. The genes are TRBV29-1 and TRBJ1-4; a weak D match, TRBD1 (5 bases). Between the trimmed V and J ends, which lost 1 base and 7 bases, there was a span of 10 bases. Germline V CDR1 and CDR2: SQVTM, ANQGSEA. The CDR3 consists of 13 residues. CDR3 nucleotide sequence: TGCAGCGTTGAAGCAGGGTCTGGTGAAAAACTGTTTTTT. This gives the protein CSVEAGSGEKLFF.

Many counts were recorded for this clonotype. This chain connects TRBV7-9 to TRBJ2-3, with 9 bases matching TRBD2. The CDR3 has 15 residues. Germline V gives CDR1 SEHNR, CDR2 FQNEAQ (reference sequence). The V and J ends lost 3 bases and 6 bases, in that order; junction bases with no gene match: 7. CDR3 sequence (DNA): TGTGCCAGCAGCTTGTCGGCGGGGGGGCTGGATACGCAGTATTTT. Translation: CASSLSAGGLDTQYF.

This clonotype was recorded many times. The rearrangement links TRBV19 to TRBJ1-5; TRBD1 matches 9 bases. CDR3 length: 15 amino acids. Looked up from germline, CDR1 is LNHDA and CDR2 is SQIVND (reference sequence). V lost 6 bases and J lost 4; bases outside the gene matches: 7. The CDR3 nucleotides read TGTGCCAGTAGACCGGGACAGGGCCCGAATCAGCCCCAGCATTTT. Translated: CASRPGQGPNQPQHF.

There are a few counts of this clonotype. DNA of the CDR3: TGTGCCAGCTCACCACCGAACGGGGTAAGCTCCTACAATGAGCAGTTCTTC. Translating gives CASSPPNGVSSYNEQFF. V and J are TRBV18 and TRBJ2-1; possibly TRBD2 for D (5 bases). There are 17 residues in the CDR3. V was pared by 0 bases and J by 0 bases, with 12 bases between. In germline, CDR1 is KGHSH, CDR2 LQKENI.

The table lists this clonotype with a few counts. The chain carries TRBV18 and TRBJ2-5; 7 bases agree with TRBD1. V trimming: 3 bases; J trimming: 3 bases; junction bases outside the gene matches: 7. Germline V gives CDR1 KGHSH, CDR2 LQKENI. The CDR3 sequence is 15 residues long. CDR3 DNA: TGTGCCAGCTCACCCCCTGGACAGGCGGAAGAGACCCAGTACTTC. As protein: CASSPPGQAEETQYF. The full variable domain, completed using reference TRBV18 and TRBJ2-5, is NAGVMQNPRHLVRRRGQEARLRCSPMKGHSHVYWYRQLPEEGLKFMVYLQKENIIDESGMPKERFSAEFPKEGPSILRIQQVVRGDSAAYFCASSPPGQAEETQYFGPGTRLLVL.

This clonotype was observed at least ten times. This rearrangement joins TRBV6-2 or TRBV6-3 to TRBJ1-2; 7 bases line up with TRBD1. Germline CDR1 and CDR2: MNHEY and SVGEGT. CDR3 size: 13 residues. Germline trimming cut 0 bases from V and 9 bases from J; bases unmatched to any gene: 4. DNA of the CDR3: TGTGCCAGCAGTTACTCCGACAGGGTTCGCTACACCTTC. The encoded protein is CASSYSDRVRYTF.

In this sample, this clonotype turned up a few times. The V call is TRBV3-1, the J call TRBJ2-5, with D unclear. The CDR3 is 16 residues long. Deletions cut 1 base from V and 4 bases from J, with 16 bases between. CDR1 and CDR2 from the germline V gene are LGHDT and YNNKEL (reference sequence). The CDR3 DNA sequence: TGTGCCAGCAGCCAAGGTCAAGCGTTGTTAGGAGAGACCCAGTACTTC. Its protein is CASSQGQALLGETQYF.

The CDR3 protein is CASSQDSQRALFF. The DNA for the CDR3 is TGTGCCAGCAGCCAAGATTCTCAGCGGGCCCTGTTTTTT. This chain uses TRBV3-1 with TRBJ1-4, with unresolved D. Deletions cut 0 bases from V and 14 bases from J, with 13 bases between. The CDR3 loop spans 13 amino acids. The germline V gene has CDR1 LGHDT and CDR2 YNNKEL (reference sequence).

In its sample, this clonotype was seen a few times. This chain connects TRBV11-2 to TRBJ2-3; 15 bases line up with TRBD2. The V gene end was trimmed by 4 bases and the J gene end by 4 bases; junction bases not matched to a gene: 0. Per the germline V gene, CDR1 is SGHAT and CDR2 is FQNNGV. CDR3 size: 15 residues. CDR3 sequence reads: CASSWTSGGADTQYF. CDR3 DNA sequence: TGTGCCAGCAGCTGGACTAGCGGGGGGGCAGATACGCAGTATTTT.

This clonotype was recorded many times. The CDR3 DNA reads TGTGCCACCAGTGATCTCAGAGCGGCCAGGCGGGCTGAAGCTTTCTTT. Its translation: CATSDLRAARRAEAFF. V gene TRBV24-1 combines with J gene TRBJ1-1; D unresolved. The germline V gene encodes CDR1 KGHDR and CDR2 SFDVKD. This CDR3 is built from 16 residues. The ends were cut back, 3 bases at V and 6 bases at J, with 19 bases in the middle.

V and J are TRBV20-1 and TRBJ2-1; no clear D. CDR1 is DFQATT and CDR2 is SNEGSKA in the germline V gene (reference sequence). Trimming left V 3 bases short and J 4 bases short, with 13 bases between. The CDR3 covers 14 residues. The CDR3 DNA reads as TGCAGTGCTAGTCTCGCGACTGCGTACAATGAGCAGTTCTTC. Its protein is CSASLATAYNEQFF.

The chain has TRBV4-3 and TRBJ1-2; 10 nucleotides line up with TRBD1. The CDR3 spans 16 residues. The V segment lost 0 bases and the J segment 2 bases; nucleotides outside the gene matches: 3. Germline CDR1 reads LGHNA; CDR2 reads YSLEER. CDR3 loop: CASSQEGQGRNYGYTF. CDR3 coding DNA: TGCGCCAGCAGCCAAGAGGGACAGGGGAGGAACTATGGCTACACCTTC.

This clonotype was observed at least ten times. The genes are TRBV29-1 and TRBJ1-1; 7 bases align to TRBD1. CDR3 size: 14 residues. With 6 bases clipped from V and 5 bases from J, the junction kept 12 bases outside the gene matches. Germline V CDR1 and CDR2: SQVTM, ANQGSEA. CDR3 amino acids: CSVLEGALWTEAFF. CDR3 nucleotides: TGCAGCGTACTGGAGGGGGCCCTTTGGACTGAAGCTTTCTTT.

This clonotype appeared many times. The genes are TRBV6-6 and TRBJ2-7; 9 bases match TRBD1. V shed 7 bases, J shed 6 bases, and the junction held 7 bases outside the gene matches. CDR3 length equals 13 residues. Germline values: CDR1 MNHNY, CDR2 SVGAGI (reference sequence). The CDR3 is CASKRTGDREQYF. The CDR3 DNA sequence: TGTGCCAGCAAACGGACAGGGGATCGCGAGCAGTACTTC.

This clonotype was picked up many times. The V gene is TRBV27, the J gene TRBJ1-1; D perhaps matches TRBD1 (5 bases). Between the trimmed V and J ends, which lost 5 bases and 3 bases, there was a span of 13 bases. This CDR3 spans 14 amino acids. The germline gives CDR1 MNHEY, CDR2 SMNVEV (reference sequence). CDR3 DNA sequence: TGTGCCAGCAGTAGGGGAGGGGTTGACACTGAAGCTTTCTTT. It is translated as CASSRGGVDTEAFF.

This clonotype has at least ten counts. The J gene is TRBJ2-7, the V gene TRBV19; weak D call: TRBD2 (7 bases). The ends were cut back, 5 bases at V and 3 bases at J, with 17 bases in the middle. Germline loops: CDR1 LNHDA, CDR2 SQIVND (reference sequence). The CDR3 is made up of 15 amino acids. The CDR3 DNA reads as TGTGCCAGTAGTCCCAATTCGAGGGGGGGCTACGAGCAGTACTTC. It is translated as CASSPNSRGGYEQYF.